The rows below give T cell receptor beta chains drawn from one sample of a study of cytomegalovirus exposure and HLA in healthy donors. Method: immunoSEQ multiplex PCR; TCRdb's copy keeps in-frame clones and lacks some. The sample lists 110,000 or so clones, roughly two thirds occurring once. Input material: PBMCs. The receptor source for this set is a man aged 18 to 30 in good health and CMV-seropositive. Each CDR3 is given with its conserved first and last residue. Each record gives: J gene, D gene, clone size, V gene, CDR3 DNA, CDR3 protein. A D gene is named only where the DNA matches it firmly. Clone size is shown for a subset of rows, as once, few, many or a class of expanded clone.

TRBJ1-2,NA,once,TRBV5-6,TGTGCCAGCAGCCCGAGGCCTTTTGAGGGCTACACCTTC,CASSPRPFEGYTF
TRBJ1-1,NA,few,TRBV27,TGTGCCAGCAGTTTTGGGGAGGGGAACACTGAAGCTTTCTTT,CASSFGEGNTEAFF
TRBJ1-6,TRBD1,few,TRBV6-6,TGTGCCAGCAGTCCCCGGGGACAGAGTGGGTCACCCCTCCACTTT,CASSPRGQSGSPLHF
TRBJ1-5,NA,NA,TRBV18,TGTGCCAGCTCACCACCGGGCGAAACAGGTCCAACTCAGCCCCAGCATTTT,CASSPPGETGPTQPQHF
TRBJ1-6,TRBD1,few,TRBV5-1,TGCGCCAGCAGTAACGGACAGGGGAATAATTCACCCCTCCACTTT,CASSNGQGNNSPLHF
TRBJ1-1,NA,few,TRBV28,TGTGCCAGCATCAATATGGGGAGCGGGAGGATGAACACTGAAGCTTTCTTT,CASINMGSGRMNTEAFF
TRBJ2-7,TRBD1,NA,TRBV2,TGTGCCAGCAGTGGGGACAGGTGGGGCGAGCAGTACTTC,CASSGDRWGEQYF
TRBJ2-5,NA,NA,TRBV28,TGTGCCAGCACCACGACTCTGAGGGAGACCCAGTACTTC,CASTTTLRETQYF
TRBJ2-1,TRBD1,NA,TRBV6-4,TGTGCCAGCAGTGACCGACAGGGCTCCTACAATGAGCAGTTCTTC,CASSDRQGSYNEQFF
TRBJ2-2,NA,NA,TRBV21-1,TGTGCCAGCAGCAAAGACGGAGGGGCCGGGGAGCTGTTTTTT,CASSKDGGAGELFF
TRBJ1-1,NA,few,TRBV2,TGTGCCAGCAGTGGACACCTCGGGAGCACTGAAGCTTTCTTT,CASSGHLGSTEAFF
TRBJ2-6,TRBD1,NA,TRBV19,TGTGCCAGTAGTATAAGGGGACAGGGGGCGACGGGGGCCAACGTCCTGACTTTC,CASSIRGQGATGANVLTF
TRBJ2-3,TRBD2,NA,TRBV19,TGTGCCAGTAGACGGACTAGCGGGGGAGTCACAGATACGCAGTATTTT,CASRRTSGGVTDTQYF
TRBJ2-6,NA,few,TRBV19,TGTGCCAGTAGCCCTTTCCGCTGGAAGACAAGCTCTGGGGCCAACGTCCTGACTTTC,CASSPFRWKTSSGANVLTF
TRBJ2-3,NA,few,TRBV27,TGTGCCAGCAGTTTGGCCGGCACAGATACGCAGTATTTT,CASSLAGTDTQYF
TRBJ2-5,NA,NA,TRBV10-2,TGCGCCAGCAGTGAGTGGCAGACCCAGTACTTC,CASSEWQTQYF
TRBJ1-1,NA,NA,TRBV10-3,TGTGCCATCAGTGAGCCGGACACTGAAGCTTTCTTT,CAISEPDTEAFF
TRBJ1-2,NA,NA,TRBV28,TGTGCCAGCAGTTTGGGGCAGAAGTATGGCTACACCTTC,CASSLGQKYGYTF
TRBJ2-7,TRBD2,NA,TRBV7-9,TGTGCCAGCAGCTTACGGGGGAGCGGGGGCCCCTCCTACGAGCAGTACTTC,CASSLRGSGGPSYEQYF
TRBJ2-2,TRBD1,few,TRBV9,TGTGCCAGCAGCTACCAACAGGGGGGACCCGGGGAGCTGTTTTTT,CASSYQQGGPGELFF
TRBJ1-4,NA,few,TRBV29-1,TGCAGCGCTTTCAGGGAGGGAGGCGAAAAACTGTTTTTT,CSAFREGGEKLFF
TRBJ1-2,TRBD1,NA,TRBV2,TGTGCCAGGAGGGCAGGGGGCGCTTTTTACACCTTC,CARRAGGAFYTF
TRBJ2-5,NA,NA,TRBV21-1,TGTGCCAGCAGCAAAGGTTCCCAACAAGAGACCCAGTACTTC,CASSKGSQQETQYF
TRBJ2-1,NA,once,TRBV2,TGTGCCAGCAGTGCGGGGGGCGGTTACAATGAGCAGTTCTTC,CASSAGGGYNEQFF
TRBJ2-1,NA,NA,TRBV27,TGTGCCAGCAGTTTTGAGGGTAATGAGCAGTTCTTC,CASSFEGNEQFF
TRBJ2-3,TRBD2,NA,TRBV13,TGTGCCAGCAGCTCTATCAGCAGCGGGGGGGCTCTAGATACGCAGTATTTT,CASSSISSGGALDTQYF
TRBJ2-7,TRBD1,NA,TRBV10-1,TGCGCCAGCAGTGACGGGACAGGCAACTCCTACGAGCAGTACTTC,CASSDGTGNSYEQYF
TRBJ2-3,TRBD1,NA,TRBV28,TGTGCCAGCAGTTCGGGACAGGGCCAAGGGGATACGCAGTATTTT,CASSSGQGQGDTQYF
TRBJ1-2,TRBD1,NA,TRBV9,TGTGCCAGCAGCCCTTCAGGGGGCAACTATGGCTACACCTTC,CASSPSGGNYGYTF
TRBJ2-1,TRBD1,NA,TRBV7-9,TGTGCCAGCAGCGCACGGACAGGGCCCAATGAGCAGTTCTTC,CASSARTGPNEQFF
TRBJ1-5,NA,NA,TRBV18,TGTGCCAGCTCACCTCGCGTGAAGGCGGGCGCAGGAAATCAGCCCCAGCATTTT,CASSPRVKAGAGNQPQHF
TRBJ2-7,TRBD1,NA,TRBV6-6,TGTGCCAGCAGGATGGGACAGGGGGCGCGGGAGCAGTACTTC,CASRMGQGAREQYF
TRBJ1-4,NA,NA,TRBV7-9,TGTGCCAGCAGCCCGGCACCCAAGGGGAAACTGTTTTTT,CASSPAPKGKLFF
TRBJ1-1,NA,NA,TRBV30,TGTGCCTGGAGTCGGGTCCGCACTGAAGCTTTCTTT,CAWSRVRTEAFF
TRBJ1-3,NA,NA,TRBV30,TGTGCCTGGAGTCGACAGGCGACGGGCTCTGGAAACACCATATATTTT,CAWSRQATGSGNTIYF
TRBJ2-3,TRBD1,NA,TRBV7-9,TGTGCCAGCAGCTTATTTGACAGGGGAAGAGATACGCAGTATTTT,CASSLFDRGRDTQYF
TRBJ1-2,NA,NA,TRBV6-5,TGTGCCAGCAGTGGGGCAGGGGCCAACTATGGCTACACCTTC,CASSGAGANYGYTF
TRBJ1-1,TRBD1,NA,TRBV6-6,TGTGCCAGCAGTTTCCCAGGGGGCACTGAAGCTTTCTTT,CASSFPGGTEAFF
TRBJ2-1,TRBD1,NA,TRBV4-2,TGTGCCAGCAGCCAAGATGAGACAGGGGCGTACAATGAGCAGTTCTTC,CASSQDETGAYNEQFF
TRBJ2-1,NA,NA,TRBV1,TGCACCAGCAGCCAGTCCACGGGACTAGGCGATCCTAGGGAGCAGTTCTTC,CTSSQSTGLGDPREQFF
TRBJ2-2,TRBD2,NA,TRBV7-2,TGTGCCAGCACCCGGGGAGGGCTGAGGAACACCGGGGAGCTGTTTTTT,CASTRGGLRNTGELFF
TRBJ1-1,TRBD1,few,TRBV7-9,TGTGCCAGCAGCCAGGCCGGGACAGTCTCCGAAGCTTTCTTT,CASSQAGTVSEAFF
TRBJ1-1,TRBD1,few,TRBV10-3,TGTGCCATCAGTCGGACAGGGGACACTGAAGCTTTCTTT,CAISRTGDTEAFF
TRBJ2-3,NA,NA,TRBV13,TGTGCCAGCAGCTTAAGTTTACACAGGGCAGATACGCAGTATTTT,CASSLSLHRADTQYF
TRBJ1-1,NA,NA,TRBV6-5,TGTGCCAGCAGTTACCTTTTGAACACTGAAGCTTTCTTT,CASSYLLNTEAFF
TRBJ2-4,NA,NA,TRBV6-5,TGTGCCAGCAGTTCCGAGGGTGTAGGGTACATTCAGTACTTC,CASSSEGVGYIQYF
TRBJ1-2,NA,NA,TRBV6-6,TGTGCCAGCAGTACCCGAACAGGGAGGGTCGACTATGGCTACACCTTC,CASSTRTGRVDYGYTF
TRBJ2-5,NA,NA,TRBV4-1,TGCGCCAGCAGCCAAGATCCAGGTTGGTCGGGGGAGACCCAGTACTTC,CASSQDPGWSGETQYF
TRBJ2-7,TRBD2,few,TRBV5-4,TGTGCCAGCAGCCGAACCCATAGCGGGGGAAACTACGAGCAGTACTTC,CASSRTHSGGNYEQYF
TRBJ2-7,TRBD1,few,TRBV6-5,TGTGCCAGCAGCCCGGACAGGGATGTTACCTACGAGCAGTACTTC,CASSPDRDVTYEQYF
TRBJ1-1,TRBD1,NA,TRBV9,TGTGCCAGCAGCGAGGGGACAGGGGTAAGATACACTGAAGCTTTCTTT,CASSEGTGVRYTEAFF
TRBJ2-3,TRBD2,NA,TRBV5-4,TGTGCCAGCAGTTGGCGCAGCGGGGGGGCGGGGGGAGATACGCAGTATTTT,CASSWRSGGAGGDTQYF
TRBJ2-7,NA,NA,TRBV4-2,TGTGCCAGCAGCCAAGATTTATCCTTAGACTACGAGCAGTACTTC,CASSQDLSLDYEQYF
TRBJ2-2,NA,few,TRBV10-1,TGCGCCAGCAGTGAGGCTACCACCGGGGAGCTGTTTTTT,CASSEATTGELFF
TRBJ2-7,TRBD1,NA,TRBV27,TGTGCCAGCAGTCTATTCCGGGACAGCCCCTCCTACGAGCAGTACTTC,CASSLFRDSPSYEQYF
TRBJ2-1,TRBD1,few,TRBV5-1,TGCGCCAGCAGCCATACAGGGGCAACACCAAACAATGAGCAGTTCTTC,CASSHTGATPNNEQFF
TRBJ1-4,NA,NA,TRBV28,TGTGCCAGCAGTTCTCAGAATGAAAAACTGTTTTTT,CASSSQNEKLFF
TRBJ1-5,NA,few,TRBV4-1,TGCGCCAGCAGCCAAGCCGGACAGATCCAGCCCCAGCATTTT,CASSQAGQIQPQHF
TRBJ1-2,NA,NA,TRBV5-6,TGTGCCAGCAGCACCTTGGGCGTTGAGAATGGCTACACCTTC,CASSTLGVENGYTF